Listed here are 24 T cell receptor beta chains from one sample, sequenced in a study of cytomegalovirus exposure and HLA in healthy donors. Measured with immunoSEQ multiplex PCR; TCRdb has only the in-frame clones, and not every one. The data contain roughly 77,000 clones, 85% to 95% of them seen just once; the ten biggest clones take up 0.55% to 0.75%. Material: PBMCs. These TCRs come from a woman younger than 35 in good health and CMV-seronegative.

This chain joins TRBV28 and TRBJ2-1, with 7 bases fitting TRBD1. Per germline, CDR1 MDHEN and CDR2 SYDVKM. The CDR3 spans 17 residues. V shed 6 bases, J shed 3 bases, and the junction held 14 bases outside the gene matches. The CDR3 reads CASRGEGANSYYNEQFF. The CDR3 DNA reads as TGTGCCAGCAGGGGAGAGGGGGCCAACTCTTACTACAATGAGCAGTTCTTC.

The CDR3 protein is CASSLTELGTGVRRTQYF. For the CDR3, the DNA is TGTGCCAGCAGCTTAACTGAATTAGGGACAGGGGTTCGGAGGACGCAGTATTTT. The V call is TRBV7-9, the J call TRBJ2-3; TRBD1 aligns across 10 bases. Looked up from germline, CDR1 is SEHNR and CDR2 is FQNEAQ (reference sequence). After removal of 2 bases from V and 9 bases from J, the junction contained 17 bases not matched to a gene. The CDR3 sequence is 18 residues long.

This chain joins TRBV11-3 and TRBJ2-1; the match to TRBD2 covers 12 bases. Germline CDR1 reads SGHNT; CDR2 reads YENEEA. This CDR3 is 16 amino acids long. The trim removed 4 bases at V and 6 bases at J, leaving 7 bases unmatched. The CDR3 spells CASSYGTSGRTNEQFF. The CDR3 DNA reads as TGTGCCAGCAGCTACGGCACTAGCGGGAGGACCAATGAGCAGTTCTTC.

V is TRBV7-2 and J is TRBJ2-3; a possible D gene is TRBD2 (5 bases). Trimming took 5 bases from V and 2 from J, leaving 17 bases between them. The CDR3 has 16 residues. Germline V gene lookup returns CDR1 SGHTA and CDR2 FQGNSA. Here the CDR3 DNA reads TGTGCCAGCAGCCAGTTGAGTGGGAGAGTCACAGATACGCAGTATTTT. This codes for CASSQLSGRVTDTQYF.

The chain recombines TRBV5-1 with TRBJ1-5; tentative D call: TRBD1 (5 bases). Germline V gene data show CDR1 as SGHRS and CDR2 as YFSETQ. Trimming left V 8 bases short and J 2 bases short, with 17 bases between. This CDR3 region has 15 residues. CDR3 sequence: CASALGGDGNQPQHF. The DNA for the CDR3 is TGCGCCAGTGCCCTCGGAGGGGATGGCAATCAGCCCCAGCATTTT.

The genes are TRBV6-1 and TRBJ1-5; D possibly corresponds to TRBD1 (5 bases). CDR3 length: 16 residues. The V end lost 2 bases, the J end lost 1 base, and 12 bases lay between the germline ends. Germline CDR1 reads MNHNS; CDR2 reads SASEGT. CDR3 residues: CASSEPGRGSNQPQHF. In nucleotides, the CDR3 is TGTGCCAGCAGTGAACCAGGGAGGGGAAGCAATCAGCCCCAGCATTTT.

The chain links TRBV5-8 to TRBJ1-4; the match to TRBD1 covers 7 bases. Germline V gene lookup returns CDR1 SGHTS and CDR2 YDEGEE. This CDR3 has 16 amino acids. The ends lost 4 bases at V and 0 bases at J; junction bases unmatched: 6. CDR3 residues: CASSRDRPTTNEKLFF. CDR3 nucleotide sequence: TGTGCCAGCAGCAGGGACAGACCAACAACTAATGAAAAACTGTTTTTT.

The rearrangement uses TRBV7-6 and TRBJ2-3; weak D call: TRBD2 (5 bases). Germline V gene lookup returns CDR1 SGHVS and CDR2 FNYEAQ. The CDR3 has 13 amino acids. V lost 5 bases and J 1 base, leaving 7 bases between the germline ends. CDR3 in amino acids: CASSRDRTDTQYF. CDR3 DNA sequence: TGTGCCAGCAGCCGGGATCGCACAGATACGCAGTATTTT.

The chain joins TRBV7-9 to TRBJ1-2; TRBD1 matches 9 bases. This CDR3 region has 16 residues. CDR1 is SEHNR and CDR2 is FQNEAQ in the germline V gene (reference sequence). V shed 0 bases and J 7 bases; nucleotides not matched to a gene: 9. The CDR3 reads CASSLAGGQGNAGYTF. For the CDR3, the DNA is TGTGCCAGCAGCTTAGCCGGGGGACAGGGTAATGCTGGCTACACCTTC.

The chain recombines TRBV15 with TRBJ1-5; 7 bases are shared with TRBD1. V dropped 2 bases and J dropped 7; count of bases not matched to a gene: 8. Looked up from germline, CDR1 is LNHNV and CDR2 is YYDKDF (reference sequence). The CDR3 extends over 15 amino acids. The CDR3 DNA reads as TGTGCCACCAGCAGATCACAGGGGATAGGGCAGCCCCAGCATTTT. Its translation is CATSRSQGIGQPQHF.

The chain combines TRBV29-1 with TRBJ2-4; maybe TRBD2 (6 bases). The V gene's germline CDR1 is SQVTM and CDR2 ANQGSEA. V was clipped by 7 bases and J by 1 base, with 8 bases between them. CDR3 size: 12 residues. The CDR3 DNA sequence: TGCAGCGGCGGGGTTGCCAAAAACATTCAGTACTTC. Its protein product is CSGGVAKNIQYF. The full variable domain, its missing parts supplied by reference TRBV29-1 and TRBJ2-4, is SAVISQKPSRDICQRGTSLTIQCQVDSQVTMMFWYRQQPGQSLTLIATANQGSEATYESGFVIDKFPISRPNLTFSTLTVSNMSPEDSSIYLCSGGVAKNIQYFGAGTRLSVL.

This sequence joins TRBV10-3 and TRBJ2-1, with D perhaps TRBD1 (6 bases). Germline CDR1 is ENHRY and CDR2 is SYGVKD. This CDR3 is 14 amino acids long. V was cut by 6 bases and J by 5 bases, with 14 bases left in between. CDR3 nucleotides: TGTGCCATCAGAGGGTCAGGGGTTCACAATGAGCAGTTCTTC. It codes for CAIRGSGVHNEQFF.

The chain has TRBV4-1 and TRBJ1-2; D is unclear. The germline V gene encodes CDR1 MGHRA and CDR2 YSYEKL. The CDR3 length is 15 residues. The ends were cut back, 0 bases at V and 9 bases at J, with 17 bases in the middle. In DNA form, the CDR3 reads TGCGCCAGCAGCCAAGAACACCGGAGGGCCCCTAGCTACACCTTC. It specifies CASSQEHRRAPSYTF.

The rearrangement links TRBV27 to TRBJ1-2, with 9 bases identical to TRBD1. Germline CDR1 reads MNHEY; CDR2 reads SMNVEV (reference sequence). After removal of 5 bases from V and 1 base from J, the junction contained 5 bases not matched to a gene. The CDR3 totals 15 residues. The DNA for the CDR3 is TGTGCCAGCAGTCCCGGGACAGGGCTTAACTATGGCTACACCTTC. Protein sequence: CASSPGTGLNYGYTF.

The V gene is TRBV4-3, the J gene TRBJ2-6; tentatively, D is TRBD1 (6 bases). This CDR3 spans 19 amino acids. Germline CDR1 and CDR2: LGHNA and YSLEER. Deletions cut 0 bases from V and 0 bases from J, with 15 bases between. This CDR3 reads CASSQEGGTIFSGANVLTF. The CDR3 DNA is TGCGCCAGCAGCCAAGAAGGGGGAACAATCTTCTCTGGGGCCAACGTCCTGACTTTC.

V is TRBV2 and J is TRBJ2-7; 10 positions match TRBD2. Germline CDR1 reads SNHLY; CDR2 reads FYNNEI. Trimming cost V 6 bases and J 4 bases; bases outside gene matches: 15. This CDR3 is 17 amino acids long. The CDR3 coding sequence is TGTGCCAGCAGGAGACTAGCGGGCGACACCAGTGTTTACGAGCAGTACTTC. It is translated as CASRRLAGDTSVYEQYF.

The chain links TRBV4-3 to TRBJ2-5; possibly TRBD2 for D (5 bases). Germline V gene sequence: CDR1 LGHNA, CDR2 YSLEER. V was cut by 0 bases and J by 2 bases, with 10 bases left in between. The CDR3 runs to 15 residues. The CDR3 sequence is CASSQDPGSQETQYF. CDR3 DNA sequence: TGCGCCAGCAGCCAAGATCCGGGGTCACAAGAGACCCAGTACTTC.

The chain has TRBV6-4 and TRBJ1-1; TRBD1 might be the D (5 bases). Deletions cut 2 bases from V and 0 bases from J, with 10 bases between. Per germline, CDR1 MRHNA and CDR2 SNTAGT. The CDR3 loop spans 15 amino acids. The CDR3 here is CASSDVPGMNTEAFF. The CDR3 bases are TGTGCCAGCAGTGACGTTCCAGGGATGAACACTGAAGCTTTCTTT.

V and J are TRBV7-9 and TRBJ2-5; the match to TRBD1 covers 7 bases. The CDR3 extends over 11 amino acids. CDR1 and CDR2 (germline): SEHNR, FQNEAQ (reference sequence). Trimming took 4 bases from V and 12 from J; bases not matched to a gene: 5. CDR3 DNA sequence: TGTGCCAGCAGCTCCGGACAGGCCGAGTACTTC. It translates to CASSSGQAEYF.

The J gene is TRBJ2-2, the V gene TRBV29-1; D may be TRBD2 (6 bases). V was trimmed by 4 bases and J by 3 bases, leaving 12 bases between them. Germline assignment: CDR1 SQVTM and CDR2 ANQGSEA. The CDR3 extends over 14 amino acids. In DNA, the CDR3 is TGCAGCGTTGCCGTCGGGACTTACACCGGGGAGCTGTTTTTT. Amino acids: CSVAVGTYTGELFF.

The J gene is TRBJ1-1, the V gene TRBV6-5; D perhaps matches TRBD1 (5 bases). V dropped 0 bases and J dropped 1 base, with 6 bases sitting between them. This CDR3 region has 14 residues. From germline, CDR1 is MNHEY and CDR2 SVGAGI. For the CDR3, the DNA is TGTGCCAGCAGTTACTCGACAGCGAACACTGAAGCTTTCTTT. This gives the protein CASSYSTANTEAFF.

The J gene is TRBJ2-1, the V gene TRBV5-4; no firm D call. This CDR3 contains 17 residues. Per germline, CDR1 SGHNT and CDR2 YYREEE (reference sequence). V was cut by 1 base and J by 4 bases, with 18 bases left in between. In DNA, the CDR3 is TGTGCCAGCAGCTTGTTTAGACCCTCGACGACTTACAATGAGCAGTTCTTC. Translation gives CASSLFRPSTTYNEQFF.

The chain links TRBV9 to TRBJ2-3; a weak D match, TRBD2 (7 bases). CDR3 length equals 17 residues. V was trimmed by 3 bases and J by 0 bases, leaving 17 bases between them. Germline V gene sequence: CDR1 SGDLS, CDR2 YYNGEE. The chain's CDR3 is CASSGGVGGASTDTQYF. The CDR3 DNA is TGTGCCAGCAGCGGGGGAGTAGGGGGGGCTAGCACAGATACGCAGTATTTT.

The chain recombines TRBV7-7 with TRBJ1-3; 8 bases match TRBD1. Germline CDR1 reads SSHAT; CDR2 reads FNYEAQ (reference sequence). The CDR3 runs 14 residues. V lost 5 bases and J lost 8; bases outside the gene matches: 8. For the CDR3, the DNA is TGTGCCAGCAGCCGGACAGGGTTTGCCGACACCATATATTTT. Residues: CASSRTGFADTIYF.